Listed here are 31 T cell receptor beta chains from one sample, sequenced in a study of human T cells and chemical hapten exposure. MiXCR was run by TCRdb on the RACE reads, yielding one entry per CDR3 protein. The table shows tens of thousands of distinct CDR3 sequences, with 9% to 12% occurring only once. Specified time point: pre-sensitization, week 0. The treatment: therapeutic diphenylcyclopropenone sensitization with weekly scalp DPC. The study extracted total RNA from unfractionated whole blood. The sequencing used whole blood, collected in connection with sensitization to the hapten diphenylcyclopropenone (DPC). The receptors come from a man in his fifties with alopecia areata. Some clones in this sample may be carry-over from other donors' samples.

The gene calls are TRBV20-1 and TRBJ2-3; TRBD1 matches 10 bases. V lost 4 bases and J lost 5; bases outside the gene matches: 9. Germline values: CDR1 DFQATT, CDR2 SNEGSKA (reference sequence). The CDR3 has 15 residues. CDR3 coding DNA: TGCAGTGCTACCCCCGGGACAGGGGAGGGAGATACGCAGTATTTT. Translating gives CSATPGTGEGDTQYF.

This clonotype was counted many times. V gene TRBV10-2 combines with J gene TRBJ1-2, with 7 bases identical to TRBD1. This CDR3 has 12 amino acids. Germline V gives CDR1 WSHSY, CDR2 SAAADI. V lost 8 bases to trimming and J lost 1 base; unmatched junction nucleotides: 1. CDR3 DNA: TGCGCCAGCGGGGACAGTAACTATGGCTACACCTTC. Translated, it gives CASGDSNYGYTF.

V usage is TRBV5-1 and J usage is TRBJ2-1; 7 nucleotides align to TRBD2. This CDR3 has 16 residues. J gave up 5 bases and V 4 bases, and 12 bases lay outside the gene matches. In germline, CDR1 is SGHRS, CDR2 YFSETQ. CDR3 sequence (DNA): TGCGCCAGCAGCCGAAGCCTTCAGGGAGGGGACAATGAGCAGTTCTTC. It yields the protein CASSRSLQGGDNEQFF.

This clonotype was seen a few times. The J gene is TRBJ2-5, the V gene TRBV28; 7 bases line up with TRBD1. Germline V gives CDR1 MDHEN, CDR2 SYDVKM. V dropped 4 bases and J dropped 4; count of bases not matched to a gene: 6. The CDR3 runs to 14 residues. CDR3 DNA sequence: TGTGCCAGCAGTTCCTCAACAGGGGTAGAGACCCAGTACTTC. It translates to CASSSSTGVETQYF.

V gene TRBV28 combines with J gene TRBJ1-4, with TRBD1 matching 8 bases. Trimming took 2 bases from V and 3 from J; bases not matched to a gene: 2. CDR1 and CDR2 from the germline V gene are MDHEN and SYDVKM. The CDR3 totals 15 residues. CDR3 bases: TGTGCCAGCAGTTTACAGGGGGCGCCTAATGAAAAACTGTTTTTT. Protein sequence: CASSLQGAPNEKLFF.

This clonotype was detected only a few times. The DNA for the CDR3 is TGTGCCAGCTCACCACCGGGGGGACCAGATACGCAGTATTTT. As protein: CASSPPGGPDTQYF. The V call is TRBV18, the J call TRBJ2-3; D possibly corresponds to TRBD2 (6 bases). This CDR3 comprises 14 residues. V lost 0 bases and J 4 bases, leaving 8 bases between the germline ends. Germline lookup yields CDR1 KGHSH and CDR2 LQKENI. The variable domain in full, with the rest retrieved from reference TRBV18 and TRBJ2-3, is NAGVMQNPRHLVRRRGQEARLRCSPMKGHSHVYWYRQLPEEGLKFMVYLQKENIIDESGMPKERFSAEFPKEGPSILRIQQVVRGDSAAYFCASSPPGGPDTQYFGPGTRLTVL.

This clonotype showed up many times. J is TRBJ2-5 and V is TRBV20-1; D uncertain. V was shortened by 3 bases and J by 5 bases, with 13 bases between the two germline ends. The CDR3 extends over 13 amino acids. Germline V gene data show CDR1 as DFQATT and CDR2 as SNEGSKA (reference sequence). CDR3: CSASYSVGETQYF. The CDR3 coding sequence is TGCAGTGCTAGTTATTCAGTGGGGGAGACCCAGTACTTC.

V and J are TRBV12-3 or TRBV12-4 and TRBJ1-4; D is unresolved. V was shortened by 4 bases and J by 7 bases, with 10 bases between the two germline ends. The CDR3 totals 13 residues. The CDR3 region is CASSWTLGEKLFF. In DNA, the CDR3 is TGTGCCAGCAGTTGGACGCTTGGTGAAAAACTGTTTTTT.

This clonotype showed up many times. The rearrangement joins TRBV7-9 to TRBJ2-5; possible D gene TRBD2, 6 bases. V gave up 7 bases and J gave up 2 bases, with 14 bases separating them. This CDR3 contains 14 residues. Germline V gene lookup returns CDR1 SEHNR and CDR2 FQNEAQ (reference sequence). The chain's CDR3 is CASTTYRGQETQYF. The CDR3 DNA reads as TGTGCCAGCACCACCTATCGGGGGCAAGAGACCCAGTACTTC.

As to this clonotype: A read error may produce the germline difference seen at one junction end. The V call is TRBV11-1, the J call TRBJ1-1, with D possibly being TRBD1 (5 bases). The CDR3 sequence is 13 residues long. CDR1 and CDR2 from the germline V gene are SGHAT and FQDESV (reference sequence). CDR3 region: CASSLEERDAENF. The CDR3 region has the DNA TGTGCCAGCAGCTTAGAAGAACGGGACGCAGAAAACTTT.

This clonotype was detected ten times or more. This chain links TRBV7-9 with TRBJ2-1, with 10 bases matching TRBD2. CDR3 size: 18 residues. Germline values: CDR1 SEHNR, CDR2 FQNEAQ (reference sequence). V lost 0 bases to trimming and J lost 10 bases; unmatched junction nucleotides: 15. CDR3 amino acids: CASSLARASGRARREQFF. The CDR3 region has the DNA TGTGCCAGCAGCTTAGCCCGGGCGAGCGGGAGGGCCAGACGGGAGCAGTTCTTC.

There are a few counts of this clonotype. The chain carries TRBV29-1 and TRBJ2-7, with 9 bases lining up with TRBD1. This CDR3 comprises 13 residues. J gave up 2 bases and V 6 bases, and 5 bases lay outside the gene matches. Germline V gene sequence: CDR1 SQVTM, CDR2 ANQGSEA. CDR3: CSVRDRETYEQYF. CDR3 DNA sequence: TGCAGCGTGAGGGACAGGGAAACCTACGAGCAGTACTTC.

This clonotype was detected ten times or more. This chain uses TRBV15 with TRBJ2-2; D gene unclear. Trimming removed 0 bases at V and 0 bases at J, with 14 bases between. The germline CDR1 and CDR2 sequences are LNHNV and YYDKDF (reference sequence). The CDR3 is made up of 18 amino acids. As DNA, the CDR3 is TGTGCCACCAGCAGAGATTGGGCAGCCAACACGAACACCGGGGAGCTGTTTTTT. Protein product: CATSRDWAANTNTGELFF. Combining the CDR3 with reference TRBV15 and TRBJ2-2 gives the whole variable domain DAMVIQNPRYQVTQFGKPVTLSCSQTLNHNVMYWYQQKSSQAPKLLFHYYDKDFNNEADTPDNFQSRRPNTSFCFLDIRSPGLGDTAMYLCATSRDWAANTNTGELFFGEGSRLTVL.

J is TRBJ2-3 and V is TRBV24-1, with a possible D match to TRBD1 (6 bases). Trimming removed 4 bases from V and 5 bases from J, with 21 bases in between. Germline assignment: CDR1 KGHDR and CDR2 SFDVKD. The CDR3 sequence is 17 residues long. The chain's CDR3 is CATSDSGTRPRRDTQYF. The CDR3 region has the DNA TGTGCCACCAGTGACTCCGGGACAAGGCCCCGGAGAGATACGCAGTATTTT.

This clonotype was seen at least ten times. V is TRBV11-3 and J is TRBJ2-2, with D perhaps matching TRBD1 or TRBD2 (5 bases each). Germline CDR1 SGHNT, CDR2 YENEEA. V dropped 5 bases and J dropped 4 bases, with 8 bases sitting between them. There are 13 residues in the CDR3. The CDR3 is CASSPGSTGELFF. The CDR3 coding sequence is TGTGCCAGCAGCCCAGGGAGCACCGGGGAGCTGTTTTTT.

This clonotype was seen repeatedly, ten times or more. This chain links TRBV29-1 with TRBJ1-4; the D gene is possibly TRBD1 (5 bases). V was trimmed by 4 bases and J by 8 bases, leaving 11 bases between them. This CDR3 is 12 amino acids long. CDR1 is SQVTM, CDR2 ANQGSEA, per germline. CDR3 residues: CSVGRVGEKLFF. CDR3 sequence (DNA): TGCAGCGTTGGCAGGGTTGGGGAAAAACTGTTTTTT.

The gene calls are TRBV28 and TRBJ2-4, with D tentatively TRBD2 (6 bases). The CDR3 runs 14 residues. Trimming took off 3 bases at V and 6 bases at J, with 12 bases between the two ends. In germline, CDR1 is MDHEN, CDR2 SYDVKM. CDR3 sequence: CASSLGGLRNIQYF. As DNA, the CDR3 is TGTGCCAGCAGTTTGGGGGGATTGAGAAACATTCAGTACTTC.

In this sample, this clonotype turned up many times. J is TRBJ2-1 and V is TRBV6-2 or TRBV6-3; D is ambiguous. Trimming stripped 1 base from V and 12 bases from J, with 13 bases between. Germline lookup yields CDR1 MNHEY and CDR2 SVGEGT. The CDR3 is 13 residues long. The CDR3 loop reads CASSYLVSPWQFF. CDR3 DNA sequence: TGTGCCAGCAGTTACTTGGTGTCCCCATGGCAGTTCTTC.

This rearrangement joins TRBV29-1 to TRBJ2-5, with a weak D call TRBD2 (5 bases). Germline V gene lookup returns CDR1 SQVTM and CDR2 ANQGSEA. This CDR3 is 12 amino acids long. Trimming took off 5 bases at V and 5 bases at J, with 12 bases between the two ends. CDR3 bases: TGCAGCGTTCCCGCGGGCGGGGAGACCCAGTACTTC. Residues: CSVPAGGETQYF.

This sequence joins TRBV29-1 and TRBJ2-3; D is undetermined. V was cut by 6 bases and J by 6 bases, with 7 bases left in between. Germline V lookup: CDR1 SQVTM, CDR2 ANQGSEA. This CDR3 comprises 10 residues. The CDR3 DNA is TGCAGCGTCCAACGGGATACGCAGTATTTT. This encodes CSVQRDTQYF.

This clonotype was observed at least ten times. The genes are TRBV20-1 and TRBJ2-1, with TRBD1 matching 7 bases. The CDR3 covers 12 residues. V shed 3 bases, J shed 9 bases, and the junction held 5 bases outside the gene matches. The germline CDR1 and CDR2 sequences are DFQATT and SNEGSKA (reference sequence). CDR3 region: CSASDRVSEQFF. Here the CDR3 DNA reads TGCAGTGCTAGTGACAGGGTTAGTGAGCAGTTCTTC.

Only a few counts were recorded for this clonotype. The chain employs TRBV4-2 and TRBJ2-3; 15 nucleotides match TRBD2. Germline-derived CDR1 and CDR2 are LGHNA and YNFKEQ. The V gene end was trimmed by 4 bases and the J gene end by 5 bases; junction bases not matched to a gene: 7. The CDR3 length is 17 residues. CDR3 in amino acids: CASSPGLAGGPGDTQYF. The CDR3 DNA follows: TGTGCCAGCAGCCCAGGACTAGCGGGAGGGCCCGGAGATACGCAGTATTTT.

The rearrangement links TRBV20-1 to TRBJ2-5; 12 bases line up with TRBD2. Germline-derived CDR1 and CDR2 are DFQATT and SNEGSKA (reference sequence). This CDR3 is 18 amino acids long. V was pared by 0 bases and J by 5 bases, with 13 bases of the junction left unmatched. CDR3 amino acids: CSARDGLAGGPMVETQYF. CDR3 sequence (DNA): TGCAGTGCTAGAGATGGGCTAGCGGGAGGGCCGATGGTTGAGACCCAGTACTTC.

At least ten counts were recorded for this clonotype. This sequence joins TRBV29-1 and TRBJ1-5, with unresolved D. The V end was cut by 4 bases, the J end by 2 bases, with 15 bases between. The length of the CDR3 is 15 residues. Germline V gene data show CDR1 as SQVTM and CDR2 as ANQGSEA. The CDR3 sequence: CSVADGFLGNQPQHF. CDR3 nucleotides: TGCAGCGTTGCGGACGGATTTCTGGGCAATCAGCCCCAGCATTTT.

The rearrangement uses TRBV3-1 and TRBJ1-6, with a possible D match to TRBD1 (5 bases). CDR3 size: 13 residues. Germline-derived CDR1 and CDR2 are LGHDT and YNNKEL (reference sequence). Written as DNA, the CDR3 is TGTGCGGCGAGAAGGGGAGTTTTGTCACCCCTCCACTTT. It encodes CAARRGVLSPLHF.

The table lists this clonotype with many counts. The chain links TRBV29-1 to TRBJ2-5; no clear D gene. The CDR3 length is 13 residues. Looked up from germline, CDR1 is SQVTM and CDR2 is ANQGSEA. V gave up 1 base and J gave up 2 bases, with 8 bases separating them. CDR3: CSVEVGPQETQYF. The CDR3 nucleotides are TGCAGCGTTGAAGTCGGGCCTCAAGAGACCCAGTACTTC.

This clonotype was seen at least ten times. The rearrangement uses TRBV28 and TRBJ2-3; maybe TRBD2 (5 bases). CDR3 length: 14 residues. Trimming stripped 6 bases from V and 4 bases from J, with 14 bases between. Per germline, CDR1 MDHEN and CDR2 SYDVKM. CDR3 in DNA: TGTGCCAGCAGGCAACTAGTCTCCTCAGATACGCAGTATTTT. It specifies CASRQLVSSDTQYF.

This clonotype was observed at least ten times. The chain uses TRBV5-4 and TRBJ1-1; tentative D call: TRBD1 (5 bases). The CDR3 covers 14 residues. CDR1 SGHNT and CDR2 YYREEE come from the germline V gene (reference sequence). V was pared by 5 bases and J by 4 bases, with 15 bases between. CDR3 DNA: TGTGCCAGCAGTTGGACGGGAAGGGGCACTGAAGCTTTCTTT. Its protein is CASSWTGRGTEAFF.

This clonotype was detected only a few times. The rearrangement joins TRBV24-1 to TRBJ2-1, with 10 bases matching TRBD2. After removal of 7 bases from V and 8 bases from J, the junction contained 10 bases not matched to a gene. Germline V gives CDR1 KGHDR, CDR2 SFDVKD. The CDR3 length is 15 residues. The CDR3 DNA reads as TGTGCCACCAGATCTGCCGGGACTAGCGCCCATGAGCAGTTCTTC. Protein: CATRSAGTSAHEQFF.

This clonotype was found a few times. The genes are TRBV29-1 and TRBJ2-3; 10 bases align to TRBD2. The CDR3 is made up of 15 amino acids. V trimming: 5 bases; J trimming: 1 base; junction bases outside the gene matches: 6. Per germline, CDR1 SQVTM and CDR2 ANQGSEA. This CDR3 is CSVFSGTSGTDTQYF. CDR3 DNA: TGCAGCGTTTTCTCCGGGACTAGCGGCACAGATACGCAGTATTTT.

The V call is TRBV3-1, the J call TRBJ1-2; 7 nucleotides agree with TRBD1. V was clipped by 2 bases and J by 6 bases; unmatched bases: 9. There are 15 residues in the CDR3. CDR1 and CDR2 (germline): LGHDT, YNNKEL (reference sequence). This CDR3 reads CASSQTQGPSDGYTF. The DNA for the CDR3 is TGTGCCAGCAGCCAAACACAGGGGCCCAGTGATGGCTACACCTTC.